The clone carrying this TCR beta chain was counted between two and nine times. Its antigen is unknown. Possible read error: a much larger clone is one base away. The authors' processing: Construction of a distant-metastasis classifier for papillary thyroid cancer relied on CDR3 differences across clinicopathological groups. TCRdb used MiXCR to call clones anew from the PCR reads. The V and J calls and clone size come from TCRdb's table, not from the authors' own analysis. The sample has roughly 83,000 clones; 15% are singletons. All patients were treatment-naive before thyroid surgery. The sample is drawn from a study of metastatic and nonmetastatic thyroid tumors. On the study more broadly: Repertoires from malignant and benign thyroid patients were compared across blood and tumor or nodule tissue. Points from the study as a whole: Reported TCR beta diversity, measured in blood and tumor, was significantly higher for malignant thyroid tumors than for benign nodules.

Sequencing input: blood. The TCR was taken from a female donor with papillary thyroid cancer or a benign thyroid nodule (not recorded which). Some clones in this sample may be carry-over from other donors' samples.

The CDR3 DNA sequence: TGTGCCAGTAGTAAGTCCCGATCCACGTACAATGAGCAGTTCTTC. This codes for CASSKSRSTYNEQFF. This sequence joins TRBV19 and TRBJ2-1; D gene unclear. This CDR3 comprises 15 residues. V was trimmed by 4 bases and J by 4 bases, leaving 14 bases between them. CDR1 and CDR2 (germline): LNHDA, SQIVND (reference sequence). The whole variable domain, remainder taken from reference TRBV19 and TRBJ2-1, is DGGITQSPKYLFRKEGQNVTLSCEQNLNHDAMYWYRQDPGQGLRLIYYSQIVNDFQKGDIAEGYSVSREKKESFPLTVTSAQKNPTAFYLCASSKSRSTYNEQFFGPGTRLTVL.